The 18 T cell receptor beta chains below were found in one sample sequenced in a study of chemoradiotherapy in HPV16-positive cancers. Sequencing used immunoSEQ multiplex PCR; TCRdb keeps in-frame clones, though not all of them. The data show some 30,000 clones, 86% seen once. The sequences come from blood, collected from a patient who underwent chemoradiotherapy. Receptor source: a human donor with HPV-associated anogenital cancer.

The J gene is TRBJ2-1, the V gene TRBV6-6; no firm D call. With 6 bases removed from V and 4 bases from J, the gap between germline ends came to 19 bases. Germline CDR1 reads MNHNY; CDR2 reads SVGAGI (reference sequence). The CDR3 sequence is 16 residues long. This CDR3 is CASSSIPDPAYNEQFF. CDR3 bases: TGTGCCAGCAGCTCCATCCCGGACCCAGCTTACAATGAGCAGTTCTTC.

This rearrangement joins TRBV7-9 to TRBJ2-1; TRBD1 aligns across 7 bases. The CDR3 is 16 residues long. V lost 4 bases to trimming and J lost 0 bases; unmatched junction nucleotides: 6. Germline loops: CDR1 SEHNR, CDR2 FQNEAQ (reference sequence). The CDR3 here is CASSSPTGSSYNEQFF. CDR3 nucleotide sequence: TGTGCCAGCAGCTCCCCGACAGGGAGCTCCTACAATGAGCAGTTCTTC.

The chain is built from TRBV28 and TRBJ2-7; unclear D gene. The V gene's germline CDR1 is MDHEN and CDR2 SYDVKM. V was clipped by 10 bases and J by 4 bases, with 14 bases between them. The CDR3 covers 12 residues. The CDR3 loop reads CATSLSQYEQYF. The CDR3, as DNA: TGTGCCACCTCCTTAAGCCAATACGAGCAGTACTTC.

The chain uses TRBV19 and TRBJ1-5; 8 nucleotides line up with TRBD1. The V gene's germline CDR1 is LNHDA and CDR2 SQIVND (reference sequence). The V gene end was trimmed by 10 bases and the J gene end by 4 bases; junction bases not matched to a gene: 9. This CDR3 is built from 14 residues. The CDR3 region is CATRSDRENQPQHF. The CDR3 DNA sequence: TGTGCCACACGCTCGGACAGGGAGAATCAGCCCCAGCATTTT.

The chain recombines TRBV5-6 with TRBJ2-2, with D tentatively TRBD1 or TRBD2 (5 bases each). V shed 1 base and J shed 5 bases, with 6 bases lying between them. From germline, CDR1 is SGHDT and CDR2 YYEEEE. The CDR3 extends over 13 amino acids. CDR3 residues: CASSLWGTGELFF. The CDR3 DNA is TGTGCCAGCAGCTTGTGGGGGACCGGGGAGCTGTTTTTT.

The CDR3: CASNGRADNSPLHF. The CDR3 coding sequence is TGTGCCAGCAACGGGAGGGCCGATAATTCACCCCTCCACTTT. The chain combines TRBV9 with TRBJ1-6, with unresolved D. The V end lost 6 bases, the J end lost 5 bases, and 12 bases lay between the germline ends. This CDR3 has 14 residues. Germline CDR1 reads SGDLS; CDR2 reads YYNGEE.

The chain combines TRBV4-1 with TRBJ2-3, with D perhaps matching TRBD1 (5 bases). V lost 6 bases to trimming and J lost 0 bases, with 10 bases between them. The germline CDR1 and CDR2 sequences are MGHRA and YSYEKL. CDR3 size: 14 residues. The CDR3 loop is CASSPTASTDTQYF. In nucleotides, the CDR3 is TGCGCCAGCAGTCCGACAGCTAGCACAGATACGCAGTATTTT.

A few counts support this clone. The gene calls are TRBV28 and TRBJ1-5; no definite D call. Trimming removed 3 bases from V and 9 bases from J, with 9 bases in between. The CDR3 is 12 residues long. Germline V CDR1 and CDR2: MDHEN, SYDVKM. The CDR3 DNA reads TGTGCCAGCAGTTTGGCAGCATCGCCCCAGCATTTT. It is translated as CASSLAASPQHF.

The chain is built from TRBV6-5 and TRBJ1-2; 10 nucleotides agree with TRBD1. The CDR3 has 14 amino acids. Germline V gene lookup returns CDR1 MNHEY and CDR2 SVGAGI. Germline trimming cut 6 bases from V and 4 bases from J; bases unmatched to any gene: 5. CDR3 protein: CASRAGTGVYGYTF. CDR3 in DNA: TGTGCCAGCAGAGCCGGGACAGGGGTCTATGGCTACACCTTC.

This chain links TRBV7-3 with TRBJ2-1; 9 nucleotides align to TRBD2. Germline V CDR1 and CDR2: SGHTA, FQGTGA. The CDR3 has 18 amino acids. V was pared by 5 bases and J by 3 bases, with 14 bases of the junction left unmatched. CDR3 in DNA: TGTGCCAGCAGCCCTTATGCGGGGACTAGCATTTTCTACAATGAGCAGTTCTTC. It is translated as CASSPYAGTSIFYNEQFF. Based on the CDR3 plus reference TRBV7-3 and TRBJ2-1, the full variable domain is GAGVSQTPSNKVTEKGKYVELRCDPISGHTALYWYRQSLGQGPEFLIYFQGTGAADDSGLPNDRFFAVRPEGSVSTLKIQRTERGDSAVYLCASSPYAGTSIFYNEQFFGPGTRLTVL.

The genes are TRBV19 and TRBJ2-3, with a tentative D call TRBD2 (6 bases). CDR1 and CDR2 from the germline V gene are LNHDA and SQIVND (reference sequence). V lost 3 bases, J lost 4 bases, and 8 bases lay in between. This CDR3 contains 13 residues. The CDR3 sequence is CASSIWGADTQYF. For the CDR3, the DNA is TGTGCCAGTAGTATCTGGGGGGCAGATACGCAGTATTTT.

V and J are TRBV7-9 and TRBJ1-5; no reliable D call. Between the trimmed V and J ends, which lost 3 bases and 4 bases, there was a span of 10 bases. This CDR3 has 14 amino acids. The germline CDR1 and CDR2 sequences are SEHNR and FQNEAQ (reference sequence). CDR3 sequence reads: CASSFDTANQPQHF. DNA of the CDR3: TGTGCCAGCAGCTTCGACACCGCAAATCAGCCCCAGCATTTT.

The chain joins TRBV5-5 to TRBJ2-3; D is unclear. V dropped 0 bases and J dropped 1 base, with 9 bases sitting between them. Per germline, CDR1 SGHKS and CDR2 YYEKEE (reference sequence). The CDR3 is made up of 15 amino acids. CDR3 in DNA: TGTGCCAGCAGCTTGGCCCAGGCGCGCACAGATACGCAGTATTTT. Its protein is CASSLAQARTDTQYF.

J is TRBJ1-1 and V is TRBV11-2; D ambiguous. V lost 4 bases and J lost 1, with 7 bases in between. CDR3 length: 13 amino acids. Germline-derived CDR1 and CDR2 are SGHAT and FQNNGV. The CDR3 here is CASSSQRNTEAFF. The CDR3 bases are TGTGCCAGCAGCTCACAGAGGAACACTGAAGCTTTCTTT.

This sequence joins TRBV18 and TRBJ1-3; D is ambiguous. The CDR3 length is 17 residues. The V gene lost 0 bases and the J gene lost 10 bases, with 22 bases spanning the gap. Germline V gene data show CDR1 as KGHSH and CDR2 as LQKENI. CDR3 DNA: TGTGCCAGCTCACCACCGGGGATATCTAACTTGGGAAGAACCATATATTTT. Its translation is CASSPPGISNLGRTIYF.

The gene calls are TRBV7-8 and TRBJ2-5; 8 nucleotides agree with TRBD1. The CDR3 spans 16 residues. With 0 bases clipped from V and 4 bases from J, the junction kept 7 bases outside the gene matches. The germline gives CDR1 SGHVS, CDR2 FQNEAQ. CDR3 DNA sequence: TGTGCCAGCAGCTTAGCTCGGGACAGGAGACTAGAGACCCAGTACTTC. It is translated as CASSLARDRRLETQYF.

The chain carries TRBV6-1 and TRBJ1-2, with a weak D call TRBD1 (6 bases). The V end lost 7 bases, the J end lost 8 bases, and 14 bases lay between the germline ends. CDR3 length: 12 amino acids. Germline CDR1 reads MNHNS; CDR2 reads SASEGT. The CDR3 DNA sequence: TGTGCCAGCACCGAGGGGGGGCAAGGCTACACCTTC. It translates to CASTEGGQGYTF.

This rearrangement joins TRBV11-1 to TRBJ2-3; 14 bases are shared with TRBD2. The CDR3 contains 16 residues. The junction had 6 bases not matched to a gene; V was cut back by 4 bases and J by 6 bases. Per germline, CDR1 SGHAT and CDR2 FQDESV (reference sequence). The CDR3 is CASSSLTSGGADTQYF. The DNA for the CDR3 is TGTGCCAGCAGCTCCCTGACTAGCGGGGGGGCCGATACGCAGTATTTT. Filled out from reference TRBV11-1 and TRBJ2-3, the complete variable domain reads EAEVAQSPRYKITEKSQAVAFWCDPISGHATLYWYRQILGQGPELLVQFQDESVVDDSQLPKDRFSAERLKGVDSTLKIQPAELGDSAMYLCASSSLTSGGADTQYFGPGTRLTVL.